This is a list of T cell receptor beta chains from one sample in a study of cytomegalovirus exposure and HLA in healthy donors. Data came from immunoSEQ multiplex PCR; TCRdb stores just in-frame clones and leaves some out. The table has roughly 230,000 clones, over 90% seen once. The specimen sequenced was PBMCs. The receptors were gathered from a girl aged 2 to 9 in good health and CMV-seronegative. CDR3s leave out the opening cysteine and the closing phenylalanine or tryptophan. Each record gives: V gene, J gene, CDR3 protein.

v_call: TRBV15
j_call: TRBJ2-1
cdr3_aa: ATSRATGTGGWDEQF

v_call: TRBV30
j_call: TRBJ2-7
cdr3_aa: AWSPDTSYEQY

v_call: TRBV6-5
j_call: TRBJ1-5
cdr3_aa: ASRSTGVGNQPQH

v_call: TRBV4-2
j_call: TRBJ2-5
cdr3_aa: ASSQDRSGLGETQY

v_call: TRBV20-1
j_call: TRBJ2-3
cdr3_aa: SAWYGTQY

v_call: TRBV10-3
j_call: TRBJ2-2
cdr3_aa: AINLAGGGAGELF

v_call: TRBV7-9
j_call: TRBJ2-7
cdr3_aa: ASSLQYEQY

v_call: TRBV30
j_call: TRBJ1-6
cdr3_aa: AWSEQGYSPLH

v_call: TRBV6-5
j_call: TRBJ1-5
cdr3_aa: ASRQGNSNQPQH

v_call: TRBV10-1
j_call: TRBJ2-1
cdr3_aa: ASSVDSPGKSPRYNEQF

v_call: TRBV7-2
j_call: TRBJ2-1
cdr3_aa: ASGPGSRERI

v_call: TRBV13
j_call: TRBJ2-1
cdr3_aa: ASSQTSGGSNEQF

v_call: TRBV10-3
j_call: TRBJ1-2
cdr3_aa: AISESGSPGYGHT

v_call: TRBV10-3
j_call: TRBJ2-7
cdr3_aa: AISESTSGRREQY

v_call: TRBV7-9
j_call: TRBJ1-1
cdr3_aa: SSSPTGTEAF

v_call: TRBV30
j_call: TRBJ1-1
cdr3_aa: AWSDHQAAF

v_call: TRBV27
j_call: TRBJ2-7
cdr3_aa: AGSLGTGVSYEQY

v_call: TRBV27
j_call: TRBJ1-6
cdr3_aa: ASWGQDNSPLH

v_call: TRBV12-5
j_call: TRBJ1-2
cdr3_aa: ASGLLLTPDRDLKLVGYGYT

v_call: TRBV27
j_call: TRBJ2-1
cdr3_aa: ASSLFTGPTHNEQF

v_call: TRBV25-1
j_call: TRBJ2-1
cdr3_aa: ASSELGGQDNEQF

v_call: TRBV7-9
j_call: TRBJ2-1
cdr3_aa: ASSYRGPHSYNEQF

v_call: TRBV2
j_call: TRBJ2-5
cdr3_aa: ASTEGAPKETQY

v_call: TRBV5-1
j_call: TRBJ2-1
cdr3_aa: ASSLGTSGEQF

v_call: TRBV27
j_call: TRBJ2-4
cdr3_aa: ASSIRQGNIQY

v_call: TRBV10-1
j_call: TRBJ2-2
cdr3_aa: ASSEGGLPNTGELF

v_call: TRBV25-1
j_call: TRBJ2-2
cdr3_aa: ASSASPNTGELF